Listed below are T cell receptor beta chains from one sample, sequenced in a study of human T cells and chemical hapten exposure. TCRdb passed the RACE reads through MiXCR, listing each CDR3 protein once. This table has around 80,000 distinct CDR3 sequences, over 7% appearing once. The sequencing input was whole blood. The receptors were gathered from a male donor in good health. Some clones in this sample may be carry-over from other donors' samples. CDR3s include the opening cysteine and the closing phenylalanine or tryptophan. A D gene is named only where the DNA matches it firmly. Clone size is not always given. Where it is, it says once, few, many or a class for expanded clones.

V gene	clone size	J gene	D gene	CDR3 protein	CDR3 DNA
TRBV10-3	.	TRBJ1-5	.	CAISEQGSNQPQHF	TGTGCCATCAGCGAACAGGGCTCCAATCAGCCCCAGCATTTT
TRBV4-1	.	TRBJ2-7	TRBD2	CASSQLPGSGRAYEQYF	TGCGCCAGCAGCCAATTGCCGGGTAGCGGGAGGGCCTACGAGCAGTACTTC
TRBV7-2	.	TRBJ2-3	.	CASSLGGGGSADTQYF	TGTGCCAGCAGCTTAGGAGGTGGAGGTTCTGCAGATACGCAGTATTTT
TRBV12-3/TRBV12-4	.	TRBJ2-7	.	CASSPTVFHEQYF	TGTGCCAGCAGTCCTACAGTCTTCCACGAGCAGTACTTC
TRBV20-1	many	TRBJ2-2	.	CSARVLKGSTGELFF	TGCAGTGCTAGAGTCCTTAAAGGGAGCACCGGGGAGCTGTTTTTT
TRBV7-2	.	TRBJ2-5	.	CASSRAGSEETQYF	TGTGCCAGCAGCCGAGCCGGGAGCGAAGAGACCCAGTACTTC
TRBV6-5	few	TRBJ2-6	.	CASSLQVPPSGANVLTF	TGTGCCAGCAGTCTACAGGTTCCTCCCTCTGGGGCCAACGTCCTGACTTTC
TRBV6-5	few	TRBJ2-5	.	CASSYGGGLGTQYF	TGTGCCAGCAGTTACGGGGGGGGGCTGGGGACCCAGTACTTC
TRBV6-2/TRBV6-3	.	TRBJ1-1	TRBD1	CASREGQTNTEAFF	TGTGCCAGCAGGGAGGGACAGACGAACACTGAAGCTTTCTTT
TRBV6-5	few	TRBJ2-2	TRBD1	CASRHRGPEYTGELFF	TGTGCCAGCAGACACAGGGGGCCCGAGTACACCGGGGAGCTGTTTTTT
TRBV7-9	few	TRBJ2-7	TRBD1	CASSSAYRGSYEQYF	TGTGCCAGCAGCTCAGCCTACAGGGGATCCTACGAGCAGTACTTC
TRBV7-2	.	TRBJ1-2	.	CASSRLQSYGYTF	TGTGCCAGCAGCCGACTACAGAGTTATGGCTACACCTTC
TRBV6-6	few	TRBJ2-3	.	CASSYSVADTQYF	TGTGCCAGCAGTTACTCGGTAGCAGATACGCAGTATTTT
TRBV10-3	many	TRBJ2-1	TRBD2	CAISGFSGGNNEQFF	TGTGCCATCAGTGGATTTTCGGGGGGAAACAATGAGCAGTTCTTC
TRBV29-1	.	TRBJ2-1	.	CSAEGRHFEQFF	TGCAGCGCGGAGGGCCGGCACTTTGAGCAGTTCTTC
TRBV12-3/TRBV12-4	.	TRBJ1-5	.	CASSSLNNQPQHF	TGTGCCAGCAGTTCGCTCAACAATCAGCCCCAGCATTTT
TRBV10-3	.	TRBJ1-1	TRBD1	CAISNRGADTEAFF	TGTGCCATCTCCAACAGGGGTGCGGACACTGAAGCTTTCTTT
TRBV25-1	.	TRBJ1-1	.	CASREVAEAFF	TGTGCCAGCAGAGAAGTCGCTGAAGCTTTCTTT
TRBV6-1	few	TRBJ2-5	TRBD2	CASRARSGIIETQYF	TGTGCCAGCAGGGCCCGTAGCGGGATAATCGAGACCCAGTACTTC
TRBV7-8	many	TRBJ2-4	TRBD1	CASSLGDRAFKNIQYF	TGTGCCAGCAGCCTAGGGGACAGGGCGTTTAAGAACATTCAGTACTTC
TRBV3-1	few	TRBJ2-6	.	CASSQETRASLANVLTF	TGTGCCAGCAGCCAAGAAACCCGGGCCTCATTGGCCAACGTCCTGACTTTC
TRBV27	few	TRBJ2-7	.	CASSQTPDRVDEQYF	TGTGCCAGCAGCCAAACCCCCGACAGAGTCGACGAGCAGTACTTC
TRBV7-9	few	TRBJ2-7	.	CASSLDRQEPYEQYF	TGTGCCAGCAGCTTAGACAGGCAGGAACCTTACGAGCAGTACTTC
TRBV6-5	few	TRBJ2-6	TRBD2	CASSYHRDSGRTNVLTF	TGTGCCAGCAGTTACCACAGGGATAGCGGGAGGACCAACGTCCTGACTTTC
TRBV5-1	many	TRBJ1-6	.	CASSLLPGGGPDSPLHF	TGCGCCAGCAGCCTCCTCCCGGGCGGGGGGCCTGATTCACCCCTCCACTTT
TRBV6-5	.	TRBJ1-6	.	CASSPTSTGYNSPLHF	TGTGCCAGCAGCCCTACCTCGACAGGATATAATTCACCCCTCCACTTT
TRBV6-2/TRBV6-3	.	TRBJ2-3	TRBD2	CASRLAGPSTDTQYF	TGTGCCAGCAGACTAGCGGGGCCCAGCACAGATACGCAGTATTTT
TRBV5-5	few	TRBJ1-1	.	CASSFTGVPEAFF	TGTGCCAGCAGCTTTACGGGGGTCCCTGAAGCTTTCTTT
TRBV12-3/TRBV12-4	few	TRBJ1-5	.	CASSLPGSTNQPQHF	TGTGCCAGCAGTCTACCGGGGTCCACAAATCAGCCCCAGCATTTT
TRBV20-1	few	TRBJ2-1	.	CSASNGSNLREQFF	TGCAGTGCTAGCAATGGCAGCAACCTACGTGAGCAGTTCTTC
TRBV5-4	few	TRBJ2-3	.	CASSLRAPPSTDTQYF	TGTGCCAGCAGCTTGAGGGCCCCGCCTTCCACAGATACGCAGTATTTT
TRBV20-1	few	TRBJ2-7	.	CSAPGEYEQYF	TGCAGTGCTCCAGGGGAATACGAGCAGTACTTC
TRBV12-3/TRBV12-4	few	TRBJ2-7	TRBD2	CASSLGAGDSYEQYF	TGTGCCAGCAGTTTAGGAGCGGGAGACTCCTACGAGCAGTACTTC
TRBV7-8	.	TRBJ1-1	.	CASSLYKRSGGAFF	TGTGCCAGCAGCCTGTATAAGAGGTCCGGGGGTGCTTTCTTT
TRBV6-6	few	TRBJ2-2	.	CASSYLEGDTGELFF	TGTGCCAGCAGTTACCTAGAGGGCGACACCGGGGAGCTGTTTTTT
TRBV3-1	.	TRBJ1-3	TRBD1	CASSQTGTGGSGNTIGF	TGTGCCAGCAGCCAGACCGGGACAGGGGGCTCTGGAAACACCATAGGATTT
TRBV4-3	.	TRBJ2-7	.	CASSQDGAGEQYF	TGCGCCAGCAGCCAAGATGGGGCTGGCGAGCAGTACTTC
TRBV24-1	.	TRBJ1-1	.	CATSDFDGPMNTEAFF	TGTGCCACCAGTGATTTTGACGGTCCCATGAACACTGAAGCTTTCTTT
TRBV3-1	few	TRBJ2-2	TRBD1	CASSQQGDGELFF	TGTGCCAGCAGCCAGCAGGGGGACGGGGAGCTGTTTTTT
TRBV5-1	.	TRBJ2-3	TRBD2	CASSRRTSGGADTQYF	TGCGCCAGCAGCCGCCGGACTAGCGGGGGCGCAGATACGCAGTATTTT
TRBV7-2	many	TRBJ2-5	TRBD1	CASSRLDRVETQYF	TGTGCCAGCAGCCGATTAGACAGGGTTGAGACCCAGTACTTC
TRBV5-1	few	TRBJ2-1	.	CASGLQDEQFF	TGCGCCAGCGGCCTCCAGGATGAGCAGTTCTTC
TRBV4-3	.	TRBJ1-6	.	CASSQDAYTYSPLHF	TGCGCCAGCAGCCAAGATGCTTACACCTATTCACCCCTCCACTTT
TRBV25-1	.	TRBJ1-3	TRBD1	CASSVQGAAGNTIYF	TGTGCCAGCAGTGTACAGGGGGCCGCCGGAAACACCATATATTTT
TRBV7-8	few	TRBJ1-1	TRBD1	CASSSKTGFGPATEAFF	TGTGCCAGCAGCTCTAAGACAGGGTTCGGCCCAGCGACTGAAGCTTTCTTT
TRBV12-3/TRBV12-4	many	TRBJ1-6	.	CASSLGGAENSPLHF	TGTGCCAGCAGTTTAGGGGGGGCCGAGAATTCACCCCTCCACTTT
TRBV25-1	few	TRBJ2-1	.	CASSADYNEQFF	TGTGCCAGCAGTGCAGACTACAATGAGCAGTTCTTC